Below, one T cell receptor beta chain is given with its context. Its antigen remains unidentified. This specimen comes from a study of graft-versus-host responses after intestinal transplantation. Study-level background: Recipients received multivisceral, liver-intestinal, or isolated intestinal transplants. The recipients all started with anti-thymocyte globulin induction and then took tacrolimus and steroids for 3 to 4 years.

Study-level results: Early post-transplant HvG declines showed an association with peak circulating GvH clone levels.

The protocol was immunoSEQ multiplex PCR, while the TCRdb copy is restricted to in-frame clones and leaves out a portion. The sample holds about 50,000 clones; about 93% are singletons and the top ten take more than 2%. Sequences were derived from unstimulated CD4+ T cells sorted from spleen or lymph node cells, sampled before transplant. The receptor comes from a human donor who was the organ donor for an intestinal transplant.

CDR3 loop: CASSSHFGTGGLSYEQYF. For the CDR3, the DNA is TGTGCCAGCAGTTCTCACTTCGGGACAGGGGGCTTATCCTACGAGCAGTACTTC. The chain carries TRBV28 and TRBJ2-7; 12 bases agree with TRBD1. The CDR3 is 18 amino acids. The ends lost 4 bases at V and 1 base at J; junction bases unmatched: 11. CDR1 is MDHEN and CDR2 is SYDVKM in the germline V gene.